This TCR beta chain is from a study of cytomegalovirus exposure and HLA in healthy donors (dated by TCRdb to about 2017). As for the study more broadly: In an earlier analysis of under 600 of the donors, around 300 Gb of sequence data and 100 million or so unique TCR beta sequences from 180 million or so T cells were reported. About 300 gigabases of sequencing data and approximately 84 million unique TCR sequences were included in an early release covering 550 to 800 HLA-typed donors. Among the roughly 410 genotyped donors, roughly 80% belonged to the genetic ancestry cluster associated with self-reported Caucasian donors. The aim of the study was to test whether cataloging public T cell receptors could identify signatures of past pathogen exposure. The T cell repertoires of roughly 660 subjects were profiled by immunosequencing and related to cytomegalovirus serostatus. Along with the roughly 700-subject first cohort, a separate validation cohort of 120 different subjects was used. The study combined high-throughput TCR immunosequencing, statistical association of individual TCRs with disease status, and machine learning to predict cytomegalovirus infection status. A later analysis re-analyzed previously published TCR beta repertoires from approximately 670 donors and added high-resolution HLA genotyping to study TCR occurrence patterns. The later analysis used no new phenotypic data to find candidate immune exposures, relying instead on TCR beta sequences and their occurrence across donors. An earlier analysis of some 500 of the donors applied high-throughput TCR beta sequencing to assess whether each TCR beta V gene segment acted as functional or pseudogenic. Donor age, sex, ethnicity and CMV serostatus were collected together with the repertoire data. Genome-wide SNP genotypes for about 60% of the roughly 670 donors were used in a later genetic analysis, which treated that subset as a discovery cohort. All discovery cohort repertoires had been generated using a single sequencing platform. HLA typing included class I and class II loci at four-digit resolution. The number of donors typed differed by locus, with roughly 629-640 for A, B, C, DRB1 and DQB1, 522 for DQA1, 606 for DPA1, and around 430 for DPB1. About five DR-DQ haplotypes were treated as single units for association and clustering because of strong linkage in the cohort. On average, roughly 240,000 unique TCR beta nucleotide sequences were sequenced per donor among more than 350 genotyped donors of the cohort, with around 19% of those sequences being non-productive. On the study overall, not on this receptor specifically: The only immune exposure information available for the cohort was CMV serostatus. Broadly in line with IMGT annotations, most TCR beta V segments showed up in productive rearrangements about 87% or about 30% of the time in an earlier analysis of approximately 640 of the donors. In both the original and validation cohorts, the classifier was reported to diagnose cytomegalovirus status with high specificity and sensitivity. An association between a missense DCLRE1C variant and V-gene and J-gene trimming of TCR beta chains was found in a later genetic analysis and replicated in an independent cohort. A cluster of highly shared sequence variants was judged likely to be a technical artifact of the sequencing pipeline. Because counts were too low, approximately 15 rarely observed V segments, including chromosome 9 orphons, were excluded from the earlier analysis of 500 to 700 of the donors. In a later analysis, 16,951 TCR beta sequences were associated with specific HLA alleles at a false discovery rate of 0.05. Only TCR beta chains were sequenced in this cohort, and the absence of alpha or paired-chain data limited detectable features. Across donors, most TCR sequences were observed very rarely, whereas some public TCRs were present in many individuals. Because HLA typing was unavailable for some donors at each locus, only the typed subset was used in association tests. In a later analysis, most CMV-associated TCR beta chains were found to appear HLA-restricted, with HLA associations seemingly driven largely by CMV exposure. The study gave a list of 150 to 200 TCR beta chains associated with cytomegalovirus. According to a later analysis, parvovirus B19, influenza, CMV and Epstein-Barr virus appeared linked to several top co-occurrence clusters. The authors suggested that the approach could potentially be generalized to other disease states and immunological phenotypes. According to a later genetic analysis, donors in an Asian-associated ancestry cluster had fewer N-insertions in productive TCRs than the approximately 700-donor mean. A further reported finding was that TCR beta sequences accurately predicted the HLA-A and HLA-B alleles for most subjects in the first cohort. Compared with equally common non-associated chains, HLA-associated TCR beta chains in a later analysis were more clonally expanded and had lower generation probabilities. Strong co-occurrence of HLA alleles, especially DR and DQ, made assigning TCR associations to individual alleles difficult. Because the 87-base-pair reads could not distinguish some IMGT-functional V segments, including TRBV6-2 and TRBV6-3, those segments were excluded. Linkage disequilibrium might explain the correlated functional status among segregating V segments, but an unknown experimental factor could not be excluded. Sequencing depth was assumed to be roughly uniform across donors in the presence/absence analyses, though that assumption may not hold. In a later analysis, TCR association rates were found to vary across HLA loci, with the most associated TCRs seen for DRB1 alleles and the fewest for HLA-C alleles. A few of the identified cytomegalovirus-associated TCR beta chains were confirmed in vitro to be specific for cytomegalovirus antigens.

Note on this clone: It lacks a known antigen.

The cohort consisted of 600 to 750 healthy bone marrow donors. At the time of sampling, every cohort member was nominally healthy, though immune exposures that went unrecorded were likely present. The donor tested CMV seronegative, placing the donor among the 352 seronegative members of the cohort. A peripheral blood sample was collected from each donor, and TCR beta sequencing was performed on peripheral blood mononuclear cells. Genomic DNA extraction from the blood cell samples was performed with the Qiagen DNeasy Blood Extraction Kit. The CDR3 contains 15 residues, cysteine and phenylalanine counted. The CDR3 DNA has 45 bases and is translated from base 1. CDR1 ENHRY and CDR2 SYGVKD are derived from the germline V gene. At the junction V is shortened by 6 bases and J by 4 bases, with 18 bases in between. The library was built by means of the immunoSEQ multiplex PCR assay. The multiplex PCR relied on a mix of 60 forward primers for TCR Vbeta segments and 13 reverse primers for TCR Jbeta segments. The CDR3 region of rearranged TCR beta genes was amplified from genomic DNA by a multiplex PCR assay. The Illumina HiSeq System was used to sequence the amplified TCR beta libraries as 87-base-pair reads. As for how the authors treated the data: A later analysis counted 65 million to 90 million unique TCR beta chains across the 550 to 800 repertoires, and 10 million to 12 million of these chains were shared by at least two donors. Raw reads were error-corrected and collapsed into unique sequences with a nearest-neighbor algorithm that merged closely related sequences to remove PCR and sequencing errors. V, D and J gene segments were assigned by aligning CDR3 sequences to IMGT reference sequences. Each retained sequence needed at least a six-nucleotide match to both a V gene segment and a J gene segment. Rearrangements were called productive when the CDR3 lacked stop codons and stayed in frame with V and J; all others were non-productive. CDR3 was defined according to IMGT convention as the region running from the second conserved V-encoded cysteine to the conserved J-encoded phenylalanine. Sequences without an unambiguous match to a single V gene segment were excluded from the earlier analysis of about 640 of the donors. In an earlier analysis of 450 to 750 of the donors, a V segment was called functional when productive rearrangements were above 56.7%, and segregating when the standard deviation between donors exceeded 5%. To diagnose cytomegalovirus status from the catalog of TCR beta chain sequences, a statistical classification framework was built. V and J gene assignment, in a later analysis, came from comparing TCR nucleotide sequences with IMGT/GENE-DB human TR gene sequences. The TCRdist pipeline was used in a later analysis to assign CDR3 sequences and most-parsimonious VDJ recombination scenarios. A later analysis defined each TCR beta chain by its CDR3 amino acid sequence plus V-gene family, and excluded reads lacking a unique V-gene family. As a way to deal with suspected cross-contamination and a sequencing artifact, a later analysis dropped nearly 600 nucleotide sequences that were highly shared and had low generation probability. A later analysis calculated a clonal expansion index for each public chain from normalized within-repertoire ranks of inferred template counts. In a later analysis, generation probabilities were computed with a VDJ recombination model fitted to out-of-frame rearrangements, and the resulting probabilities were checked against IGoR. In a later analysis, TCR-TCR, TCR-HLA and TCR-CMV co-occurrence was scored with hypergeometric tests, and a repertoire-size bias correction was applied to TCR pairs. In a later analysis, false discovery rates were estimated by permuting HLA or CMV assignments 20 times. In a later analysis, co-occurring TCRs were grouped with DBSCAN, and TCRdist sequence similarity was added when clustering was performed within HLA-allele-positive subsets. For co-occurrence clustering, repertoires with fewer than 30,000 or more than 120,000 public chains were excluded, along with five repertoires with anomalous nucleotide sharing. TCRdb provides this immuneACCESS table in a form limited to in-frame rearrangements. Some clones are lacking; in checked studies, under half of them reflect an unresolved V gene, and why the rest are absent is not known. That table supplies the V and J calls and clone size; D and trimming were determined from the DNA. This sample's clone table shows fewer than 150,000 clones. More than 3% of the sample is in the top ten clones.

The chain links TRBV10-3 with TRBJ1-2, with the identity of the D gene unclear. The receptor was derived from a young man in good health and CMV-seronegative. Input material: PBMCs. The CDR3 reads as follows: CAIRDYNPLLYGYTF. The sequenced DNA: TGTGCCATCAGGGACTACAATCCCCTCCTCTATGGCTACACCTTC.